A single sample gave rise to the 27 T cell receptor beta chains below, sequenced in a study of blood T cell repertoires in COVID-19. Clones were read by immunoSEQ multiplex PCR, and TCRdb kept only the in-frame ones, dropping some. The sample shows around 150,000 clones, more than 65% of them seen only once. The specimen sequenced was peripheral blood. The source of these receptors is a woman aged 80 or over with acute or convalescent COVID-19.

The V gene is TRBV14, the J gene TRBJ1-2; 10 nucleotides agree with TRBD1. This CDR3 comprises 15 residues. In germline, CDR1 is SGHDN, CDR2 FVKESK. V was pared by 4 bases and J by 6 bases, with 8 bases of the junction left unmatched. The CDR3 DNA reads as TGTGCCAGCAGCCGATCCGGGACAGGGGACGATGGCTACACCTTC. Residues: CASSRSGTGDDGYTF.

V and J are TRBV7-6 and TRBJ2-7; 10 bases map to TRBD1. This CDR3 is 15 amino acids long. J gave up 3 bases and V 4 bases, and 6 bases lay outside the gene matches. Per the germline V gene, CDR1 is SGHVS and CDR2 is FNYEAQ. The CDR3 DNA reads TGTGCCAGCAGCTCATTACGGGACAGGGGCTACGAGCAGTACTTC. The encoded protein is CASSSLRDRGYEQYF.

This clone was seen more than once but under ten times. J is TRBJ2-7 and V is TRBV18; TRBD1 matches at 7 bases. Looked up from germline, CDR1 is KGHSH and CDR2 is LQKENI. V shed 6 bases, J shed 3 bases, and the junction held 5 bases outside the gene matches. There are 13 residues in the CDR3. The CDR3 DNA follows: TGTGCCAGCTCCACGGGACAGATCTACGAGCAGTACTTC. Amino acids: CASSTGQIYEQYF.

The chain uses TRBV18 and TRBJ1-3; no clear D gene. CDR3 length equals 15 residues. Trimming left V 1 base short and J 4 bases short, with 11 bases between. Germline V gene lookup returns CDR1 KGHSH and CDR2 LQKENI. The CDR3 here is CASSPQESGGNTIYF. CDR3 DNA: TGTGCCAGCTCACCACAAGAATCAGGAGGAAACACCATATATTTT.

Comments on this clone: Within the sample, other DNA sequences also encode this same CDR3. CDR3 bases: TGTGCCAGCTCAAGAAGCGGGAGCACAGATACGCAGTATTTT. Translation gives CASSRSGSTDTQYF. The chain has TRBV18 and TRBJ2-3, with D perhaps TRBD2 (6 bases). The germline gives CDR1 KGHSH, CDR2 LQKENI. Trimming removed 5 bases from V and 0 bases from J, with 9 bases in between. This CDR3 region has 14 residues. The full variable domain, rest sourced from reference TRBV18 and TRBJ2-3, is NAGVMQNPRHLVRRRGQEARLRCSPMKGHSHVYWYRQLPEEGLKFMVYLQKENIIDESGMPKERFSAEFPKEGPSILRIQQVVRGDSAAYFCASSRSGSTDTQYFGPGTRLTVL.

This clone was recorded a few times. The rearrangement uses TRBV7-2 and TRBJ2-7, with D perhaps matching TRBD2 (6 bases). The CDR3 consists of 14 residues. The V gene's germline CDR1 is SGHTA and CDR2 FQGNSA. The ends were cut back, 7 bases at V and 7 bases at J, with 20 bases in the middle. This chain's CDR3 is CASNRETALGEQYF. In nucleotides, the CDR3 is TGTGCCAGCAACCGGGAGACAGCACTTGGAGAGCAGTACTTC.

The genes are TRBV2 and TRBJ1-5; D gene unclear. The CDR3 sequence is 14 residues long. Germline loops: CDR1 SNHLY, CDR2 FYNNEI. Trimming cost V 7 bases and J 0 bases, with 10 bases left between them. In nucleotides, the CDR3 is TGTGCCAGCAAGGAGGGAGTTAGCAATCAGCCCCAGCATTTT. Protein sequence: CASKEGVSNQPQHF.

CDR3 DNA sequence: TGCGCCAGCAGCTTGGGAGAGGTTGGAGGCGCTGAAGCTTTCTTT. It specifies CASSLGEVGGAEAFF. The J gene is TRBJ1-1, the V gene TRBV5-1, with unresolved D. Between the trimmed V and J ends, which lost 0 bases and 6 bases, there was a span of 15 bases. CDR3 length equals 15 residues. Germline V gives CDR1 SGHRS, CDR2 YFSETQ. The full variable domain, rest sourced from reference TRBV5-1 and TRBJ1-1, is KAGVTQTPRYLIKTRGQQVTLSCSPISGHRSVSWYQQTPGQGLQFLFEYFSETQRNKGNFPGRFSGRQFSNSRSEMNVSTLELGDSALYLCASSLGEVGGAEAFFGQGTRLTVV.

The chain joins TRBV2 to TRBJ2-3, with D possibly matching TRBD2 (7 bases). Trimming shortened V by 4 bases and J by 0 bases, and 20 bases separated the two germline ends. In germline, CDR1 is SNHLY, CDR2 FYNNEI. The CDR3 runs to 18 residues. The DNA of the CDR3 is TGTGCCAGCAGTGTAAGGGGAGGGGGGCTGTTTAGCACAGATACGCAGTATTTT. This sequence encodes CASSVRGGGLFSTDTQYF.

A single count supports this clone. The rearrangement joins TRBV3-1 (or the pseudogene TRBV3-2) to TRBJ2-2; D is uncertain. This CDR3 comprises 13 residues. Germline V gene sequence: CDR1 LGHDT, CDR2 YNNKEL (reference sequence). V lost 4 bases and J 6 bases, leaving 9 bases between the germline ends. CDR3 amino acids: CASSPPLSGELFF. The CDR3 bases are TGTGCCAGCAGCCCTCCTTTGTCCGGGGAGCTGTTTTTT.

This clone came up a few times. The CDR3: CASRLGGGGNTEAFF. The CDR3 nucleotides read TGTGCCAGCAGACTCGGTGGGGGAGGAAACACTGAAGCTTTCTTT. V and J are TRBV6-5 and TRBJ1-1, with a weak D call TRBD1 (5 bases). V lost 6 bases and J lost 2, with 16 bases in between. There are 15 residues in the CDR3. Germline V gene data show CDR1 as MNHEY and CDR2 as SVGAGI.

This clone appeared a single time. Written as DNA, the CDR3 is TGTGCTAGTGGTCCGACAGGGGTCACAGATACGCAGTATTTT. It yields the protein CASGPTGVTDTQYF. The rearrangement uses TRBV12-5 and TRBJ2-3; 8 nucleotides align to TRBD1. CDR3 size: 14 residues. Germline CDR1 is LGHNT and CDR2 is FRNRAP. Trimming removed 5 bases from V and 2 bases from J; junction bases left unmatched: 3.

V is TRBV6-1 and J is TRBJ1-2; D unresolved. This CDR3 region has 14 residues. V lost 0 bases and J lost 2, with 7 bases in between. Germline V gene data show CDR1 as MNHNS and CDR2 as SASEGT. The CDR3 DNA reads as TGTGCCAGCAGTGAAGCGCGTCAAAACTATGGCTACACCTTC. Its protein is CASSEARQNYGYTF.

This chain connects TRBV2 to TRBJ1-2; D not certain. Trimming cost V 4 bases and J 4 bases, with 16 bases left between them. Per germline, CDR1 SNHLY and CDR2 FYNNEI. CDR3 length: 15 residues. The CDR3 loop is CASSVQALLGYGYTF. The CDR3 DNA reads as TGTGCCAGCAGTGTTCAAGCGCTCCTGGGCTATGGCTACACCTTC.

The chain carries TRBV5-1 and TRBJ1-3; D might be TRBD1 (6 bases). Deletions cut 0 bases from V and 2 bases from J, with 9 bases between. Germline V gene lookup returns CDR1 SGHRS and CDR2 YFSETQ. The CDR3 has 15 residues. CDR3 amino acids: CASSLGDIAGNTIYF. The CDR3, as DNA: TGCGCCAGCAGCTTGGGGGACATAGCTGGAAACACCATATATTTT. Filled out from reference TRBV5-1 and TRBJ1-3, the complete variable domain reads KAGVTQTPRYLIKTRGQQVTLSCSPISGHRSVSWYQQTPGQGLQFLFEYFSETQRNKGNFPGRFSGRQFSNSRSEMNVSTLELGDSALYLCASSLGDIAGNTIYFGEGSWLTVV.

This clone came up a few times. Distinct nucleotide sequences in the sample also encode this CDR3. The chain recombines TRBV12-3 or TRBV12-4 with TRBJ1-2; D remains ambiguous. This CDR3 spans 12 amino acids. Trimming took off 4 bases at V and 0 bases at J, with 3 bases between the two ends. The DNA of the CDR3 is TGTGCCAGCAGTTCAACTAACTATGGCTACACCTTC. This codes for CASSSTNYGYTF.

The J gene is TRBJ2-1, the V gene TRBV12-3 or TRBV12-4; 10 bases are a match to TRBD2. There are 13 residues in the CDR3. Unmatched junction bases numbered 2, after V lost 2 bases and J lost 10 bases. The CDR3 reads CASSLQAGGEQFF. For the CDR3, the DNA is TGTGCCAGCAGTTTACAAGCGGGAGGGGAGCAGTTCTTC.

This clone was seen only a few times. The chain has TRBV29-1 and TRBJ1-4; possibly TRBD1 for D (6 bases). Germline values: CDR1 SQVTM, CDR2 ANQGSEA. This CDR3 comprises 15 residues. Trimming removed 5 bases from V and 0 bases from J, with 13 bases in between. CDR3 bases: TGCAGCGTTAAGGACAGTTTTGCAACTAATGAAAAACTGTTTTTT. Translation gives CSVKDSFATNEKLFF.

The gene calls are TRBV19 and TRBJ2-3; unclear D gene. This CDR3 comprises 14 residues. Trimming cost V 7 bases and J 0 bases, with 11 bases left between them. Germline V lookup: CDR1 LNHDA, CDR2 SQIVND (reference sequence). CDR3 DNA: TGTGCCAGTAAGGAGTTTAGTAGCACAGATACGCAGTATTTT. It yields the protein CASKEFSSTDTQYF.

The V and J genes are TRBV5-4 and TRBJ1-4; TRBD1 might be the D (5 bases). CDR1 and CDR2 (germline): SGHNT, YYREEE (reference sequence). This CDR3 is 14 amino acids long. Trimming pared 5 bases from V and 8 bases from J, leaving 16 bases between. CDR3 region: CASSSDRRGEKLFF. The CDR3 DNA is TGTGCCAGCAGTTCGGACCGAAGGGGCGAAAAACTGTTTTTT. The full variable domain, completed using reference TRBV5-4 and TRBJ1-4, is ETGVTQSPTHLIKTRGQQVTLRCSSQSGHNTVSWYQQALGQGPQFIFQYYREEENGRGNFPPRFSGLQFPNYSSELNVNALELDDSALYLCASSSDRRGEKLFFGSGTQLSVL.

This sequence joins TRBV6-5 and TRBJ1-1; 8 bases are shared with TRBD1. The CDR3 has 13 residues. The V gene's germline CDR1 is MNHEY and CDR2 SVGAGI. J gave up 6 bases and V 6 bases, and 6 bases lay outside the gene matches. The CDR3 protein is CASRETGVPEAFF. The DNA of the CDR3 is TGTGCCAGCAGAGAGACAGGGGTACCTGAAGCTTTCTTT.

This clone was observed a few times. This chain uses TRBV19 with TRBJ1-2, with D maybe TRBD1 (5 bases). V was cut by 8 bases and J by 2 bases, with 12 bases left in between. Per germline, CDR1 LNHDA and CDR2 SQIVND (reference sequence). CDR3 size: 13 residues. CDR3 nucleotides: TGTGCCAGTTGCGGAGACAGAAACTATGGCTACACCTTC. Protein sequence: CASCGDRNYGYTF.

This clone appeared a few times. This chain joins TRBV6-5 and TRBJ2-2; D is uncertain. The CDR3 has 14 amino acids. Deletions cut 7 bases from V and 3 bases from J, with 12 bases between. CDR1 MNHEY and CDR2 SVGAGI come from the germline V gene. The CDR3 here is CASISLSDTGELFF. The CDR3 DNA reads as TGTGCCAGCATAAGCTTATCGGACACCGGGGAGCTGTTTTTT.

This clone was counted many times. The CDR3 region is CASSLGSSPGEQYF. CDR3 bases: TGCGCCAGCAGCTTGGGGAGCTCCCCTGGGGAGCAGTACTTC. The chain uses TRBV5-1 and TRBJ2-7; no clear D gene. The CDR3 has 14 amino acids. Germline V gene lookup returns CDR1 SGHRS and CDR2 YFSETQ. V lost 0 bases to trimming and J lost 7 bases, with 14 bases between them.

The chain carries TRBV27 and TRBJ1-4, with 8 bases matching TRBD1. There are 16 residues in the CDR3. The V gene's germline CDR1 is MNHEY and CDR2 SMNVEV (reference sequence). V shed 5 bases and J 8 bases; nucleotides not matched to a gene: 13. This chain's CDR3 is CASSPDRGTTAEKLFF. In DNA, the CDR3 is TGTGCCAGCAGTCCAGACAGGGGTACTACTGCGGAAAAACTGTTTTTT.

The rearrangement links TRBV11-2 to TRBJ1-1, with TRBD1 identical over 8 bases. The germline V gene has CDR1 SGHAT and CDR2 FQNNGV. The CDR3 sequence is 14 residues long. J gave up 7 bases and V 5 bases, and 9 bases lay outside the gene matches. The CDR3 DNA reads TGTGCCAGCAGCCAGGGACAGGTCTTTGGTGAAGCTTTCTTT. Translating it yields CASSQGQVFGEAFF. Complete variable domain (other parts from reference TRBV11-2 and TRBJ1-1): EAGVAQSPRYKIIEKRQSVAFWCNPISGHATLYWYQQILGQGPKLLIQFQNNGVVDDSQLPKDRFSAERLKGVDSTLKIQPAKLEDSAVYLCASSQGQVFGEAFFGQGTRLTVV.

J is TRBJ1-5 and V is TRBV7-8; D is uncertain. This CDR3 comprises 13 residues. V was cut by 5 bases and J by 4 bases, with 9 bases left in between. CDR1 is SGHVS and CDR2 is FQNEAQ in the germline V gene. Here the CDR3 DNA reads TGTGCCAGCAGCCCGGGGAGAAATCAGCCCCAGCATTTT. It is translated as CASSPGRNQPQHF.